Sequencing of this T cell receptor (beta chain) was carried out in a study of blood T cell repertoires in COVID-19 (dated by TCRdb to the early 2020s). For the wider study: The collaborator samples originated in the United States, Italy and Spain and spanned the acute and convalescent phases of COVID-19. The prospective study material was composed of cDNA or gDNA derived from T cells, B-cell-depleted T cells, or PBMCs. Deeply sampled blood TCRbeta repertoires from subjects exposed to, actively infected with, or recovered from COVID-19 were included in the dataset. The repertoires were released in a freely available public database meant as a resource for research on the immune response to SARS-CoV-2. The samples were drawn from two sources: the first 160 participants of the ongoing ImmuneRACE study, and 950 to 1,500 subjects contributed by 6 global collaborators. The sample metadata nearly always contained a de-identified subject ID, COVID-19 status, age in years and sex. Where available, HLA class I and class II types were taken from metadata supplied by the sample provider and were not determined by assay-based typing. Beyond this particular receptor, the publication reports: How much clinical and demographic metadata was included differed by source and by participant, and the metadata was provided uncurated.

The immunoSEQ Assay, a bias-controlled multiplex PCR, was used to amplify TCRbeta CDR3 regions from genomic DNA. Per the source publication's procedure: Within the assay, amplification of reference gene primers was used to estimate how many nucleated cells each sample contained. Sequence reads were collapsed and filtered to measure the absolute abundance of every unique TCRbeta CDR3 rearrangement. For each sample, productive Simpson clonality was calculated as the square root of Simpson's diversity index across productive rearrangements. TCRdb stores this immuneACCESS table with in-frame sequences only. Part of the clones is absent; in the studies checked, under half of the shortfall reflects unresolved V genes, and no reason is known for the rest. For V, J and clone size, that table is used; D and trimming come from the DNA. The sample table holds about 250,000 clones, of which approximately 80% were seen once. The top ten hold approximately 9.1% of the sample.

V has 2 bases trimmed and J has 1 base trimmed; junction bases matching no gene number 12. The CDR3, from cysteine to phenylalanine, totals 20 residues. CDR3 DNA is the only sequence kept; it has 60 bases, read in frame from the first base. The germline V gene yields KGHDR for CDR1 and SFDVKD for CDR2. For this clone: Its recognized antigen is unknown. One base away there is no much larger clone; base qualities are not given.

Collaborating institutions collected whole blood in K2EDTA tubes following their own protocols. Collaborator samples were shipped for TCRbeta analysis as frozen whole blood, isolated PBMCs, or DNA extracted from either sample type. Sequencing input: peripheral blood. The chain is made from TRBV24-1 and TRBJ2-3, and 12 junctional nucleotides match TRBD2. This sequence was found in a man at least 80 years old with acute or convalescent COVID-19. The sequenced DNA: TGTGCCACCAGTGATTCCTCCTTCGCGACTAGCGGGGGTCGCACAGATACGCAGTATTTT. Its translation is CATSDSSFATSGGRTDTQYF.